This T cell receptor beta chain was sequenced for a study of blood T cell repertoires in COVID-19. Overall study: T cells, B-cell-depleted T cells, or PBMCs supplied cDNA or gDNA.

CDR3 length: 16 amino acids. Germline CDR1 reads LGHDT; CDR2 reads YNNKEL (reference sequence). V lost 4 bases to trimming and J lost 3 bases; unmatched junction nucleotides: 7. Clones were read by immunoSEQ multiplex PCR, and TCRdb kept only the in-frame ones, dropping some. The sample carries more than 110,000 clones, around 82% recorded once. Sequencing was performed on peripheral blood. The genes are TRBV3-1 (or the pseudogene TRBV3-2) and TRBJ2-2; 8 bases fit TRBD2. This clonotype originated in a human donor in a cohort sampled during active COVID-19. The CDR3 nucleotides are TGTGCCAGCAGCCTACGCGGGGGGTTCGACACCGGGGAGCTGTTTTTT. It codes for CASSLRGGFDTGELFF.